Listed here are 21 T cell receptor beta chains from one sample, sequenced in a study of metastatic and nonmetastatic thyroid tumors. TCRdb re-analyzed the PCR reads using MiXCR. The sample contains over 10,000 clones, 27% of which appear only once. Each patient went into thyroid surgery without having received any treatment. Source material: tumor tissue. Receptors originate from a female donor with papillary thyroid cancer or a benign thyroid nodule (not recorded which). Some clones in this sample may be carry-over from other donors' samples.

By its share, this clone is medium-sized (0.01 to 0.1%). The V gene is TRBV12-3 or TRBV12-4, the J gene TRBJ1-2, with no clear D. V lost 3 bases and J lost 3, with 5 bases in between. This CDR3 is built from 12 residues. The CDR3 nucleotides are TGTGCCAGCAGTTTCGATCACTATGGCTACACCTTC. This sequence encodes CASSFDHYGYTF.

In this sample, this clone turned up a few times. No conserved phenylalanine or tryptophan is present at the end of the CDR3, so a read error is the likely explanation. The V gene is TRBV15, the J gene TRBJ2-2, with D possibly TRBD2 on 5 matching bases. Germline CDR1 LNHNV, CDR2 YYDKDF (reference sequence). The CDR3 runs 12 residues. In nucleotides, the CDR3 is TGTGACACCAGCAGCGGCACCGGGGAGCTGTTTTCT. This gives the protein CDTSSGTGELFS.

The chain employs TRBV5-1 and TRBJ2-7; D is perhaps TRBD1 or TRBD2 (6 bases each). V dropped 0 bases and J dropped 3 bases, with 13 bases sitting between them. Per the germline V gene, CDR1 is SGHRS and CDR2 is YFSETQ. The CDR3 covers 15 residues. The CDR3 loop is CASSLVPRGDYEQYF. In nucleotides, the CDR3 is TGCGCCAGCAGCTTGGTCCCTAGGGGGGACTACGAGCAGTACTTC.

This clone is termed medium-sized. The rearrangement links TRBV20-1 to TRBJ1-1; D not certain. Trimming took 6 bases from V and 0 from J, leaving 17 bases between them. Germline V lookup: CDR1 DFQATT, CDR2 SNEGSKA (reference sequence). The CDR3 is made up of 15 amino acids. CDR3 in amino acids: CSASGVNIVNTEAFF. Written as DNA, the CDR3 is TGCAGTGCCTCGGGAGTTAACATTGTGAACACTGAAGCTTTCTTT.

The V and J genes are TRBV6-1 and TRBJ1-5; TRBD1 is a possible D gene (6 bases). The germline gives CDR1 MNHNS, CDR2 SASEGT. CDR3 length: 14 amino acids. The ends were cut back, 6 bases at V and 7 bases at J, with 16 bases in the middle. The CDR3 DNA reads TGTGCCAGCAGGGACCAGGGGAGAGGCCAGCCCCAGCATTTT. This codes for CASRDQGRGQPQHF.

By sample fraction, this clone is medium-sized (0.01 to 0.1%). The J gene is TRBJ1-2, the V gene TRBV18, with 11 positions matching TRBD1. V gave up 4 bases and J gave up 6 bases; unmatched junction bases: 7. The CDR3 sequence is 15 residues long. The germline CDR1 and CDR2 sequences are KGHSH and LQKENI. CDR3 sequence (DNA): TGTGCCAGCTCACACTGGACAGGGGGCACGGATGGCTACACCTTC. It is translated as CASSHWTGGTDGYTF.

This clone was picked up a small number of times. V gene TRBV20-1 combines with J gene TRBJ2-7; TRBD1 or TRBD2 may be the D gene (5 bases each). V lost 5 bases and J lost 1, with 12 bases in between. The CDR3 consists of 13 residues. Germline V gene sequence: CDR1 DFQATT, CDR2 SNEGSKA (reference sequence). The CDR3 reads CSAYSGLSYEQYF. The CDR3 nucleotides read TGCAGTGCTTACTCGGGGCTTTCCTACGAGCAGTACTTC.

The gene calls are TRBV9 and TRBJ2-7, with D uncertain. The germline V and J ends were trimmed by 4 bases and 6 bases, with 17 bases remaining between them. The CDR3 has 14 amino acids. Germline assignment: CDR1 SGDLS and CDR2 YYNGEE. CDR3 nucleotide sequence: TGTGCCAGCAGCCCGGTCGCGAGTTGGGGCGAGCAGTACTTC. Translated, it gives CASSPVASWGEQYF.

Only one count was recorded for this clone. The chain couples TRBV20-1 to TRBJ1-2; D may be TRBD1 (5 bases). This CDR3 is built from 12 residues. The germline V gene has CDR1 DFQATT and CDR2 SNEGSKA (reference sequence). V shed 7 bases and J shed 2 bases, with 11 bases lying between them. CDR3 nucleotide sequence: TGCAGTGAGGGGCAGGTAAACTATGGCTACACCTTC. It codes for CSEGQVNYGYTF.

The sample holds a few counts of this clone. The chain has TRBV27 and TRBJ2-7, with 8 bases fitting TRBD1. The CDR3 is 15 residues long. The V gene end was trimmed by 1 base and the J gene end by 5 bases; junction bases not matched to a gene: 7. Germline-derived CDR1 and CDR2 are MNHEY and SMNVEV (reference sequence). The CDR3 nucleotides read TGTGCCAGCAGTTTATTGTCAGGGGGCTTGGACGAGCAGTACTTC. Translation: CASSLLSGGLDEQYF.

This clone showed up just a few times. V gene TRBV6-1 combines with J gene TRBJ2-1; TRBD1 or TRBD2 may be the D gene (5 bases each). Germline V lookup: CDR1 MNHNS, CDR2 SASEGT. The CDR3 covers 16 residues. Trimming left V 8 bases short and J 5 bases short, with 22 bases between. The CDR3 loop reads CASRPWGRTQNNEQFF. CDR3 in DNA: TGTGCCAGCCGCCCATGGGGACGGACCCAAAACAATGAGCAGTTCTTC.

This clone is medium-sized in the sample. CDR3 bases: TGCGCCAGCAGCTTGGGAACTAGCGGGATAGGTGAGCAGTACGTC. Protein: CASSLGTSGIGEQYV. V and J are TRBV5-1 and TRBJ2-7; 10 bases agree with TRBD2. The J segment lost 7 bases and the V segment lost 0 bases, leaving 7 bases of the junction unmatched. CDR1 is SGHRS, CDR2 YFSETQ, per germline. CDR3 length: 15 residues.

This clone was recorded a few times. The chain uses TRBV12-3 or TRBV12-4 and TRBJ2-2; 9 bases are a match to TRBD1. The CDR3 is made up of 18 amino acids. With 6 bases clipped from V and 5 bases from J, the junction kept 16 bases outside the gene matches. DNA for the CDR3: TGTGCCAGCAGCCATCAAAGACCGGGACAGGGAAGAACCGGGGAGCTGTTTTTT. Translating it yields CASSHQRPGQGRTGELFF.

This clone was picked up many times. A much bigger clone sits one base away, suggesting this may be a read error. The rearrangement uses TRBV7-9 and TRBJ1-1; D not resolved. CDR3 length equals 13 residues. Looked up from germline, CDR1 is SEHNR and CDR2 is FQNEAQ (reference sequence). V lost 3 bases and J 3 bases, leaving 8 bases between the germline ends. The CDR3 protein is CASSFGLDTEAFF. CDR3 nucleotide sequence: TGTGCCAGCAGCTTCGGTTTGGACACTGAAGCTTTCTTT. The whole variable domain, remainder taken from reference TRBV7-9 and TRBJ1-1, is DTGVSQNPRHKITKRGQNVTFRCDPISEHNRLYWYRQTLGQGPEFLTYFQNEAQLEKSRLLSDRFSAERPKGSFSTLEIQRTEQGDSAMYLCASSFGLDTEAFFGQGTRLTVV.

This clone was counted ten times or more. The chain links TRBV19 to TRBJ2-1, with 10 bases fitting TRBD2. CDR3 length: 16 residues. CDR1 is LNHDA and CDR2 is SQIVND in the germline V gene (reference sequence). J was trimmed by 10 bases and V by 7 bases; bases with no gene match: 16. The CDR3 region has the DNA TGTGCCAGTACTACCCAAGCGGGAGGGCCCTTCAGAGAGCAGTTCTTC. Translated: CASTTQAGGPFREQFF.

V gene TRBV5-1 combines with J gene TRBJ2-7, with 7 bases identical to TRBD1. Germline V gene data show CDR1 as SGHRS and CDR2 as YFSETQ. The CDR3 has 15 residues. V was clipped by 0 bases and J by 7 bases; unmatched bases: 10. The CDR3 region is CASSLAVGTALEQYF. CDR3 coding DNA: TGCGCCAGCAGCTTGGCTGTCGGGACAGCCCTTGAGCAGTACTTC.

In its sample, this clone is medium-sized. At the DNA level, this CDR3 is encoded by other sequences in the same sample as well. CDR3 nucleotides: TGTGCCAGCAGTGACGATGGGGGTTGGGCCCAGCATTTT. Amino acids: CASSDDGGWAQHF. This sequence joins TRBV2 and TRBJ1-5; tentatively, D is TRBD1 (5 bases). The CDR3 is 13 residues long. Trimming left V 3 bases short and J 11 bases short, with 14 bases between. Germline CDR1 reads SNHLY; CDR2 reads FYNNEI.

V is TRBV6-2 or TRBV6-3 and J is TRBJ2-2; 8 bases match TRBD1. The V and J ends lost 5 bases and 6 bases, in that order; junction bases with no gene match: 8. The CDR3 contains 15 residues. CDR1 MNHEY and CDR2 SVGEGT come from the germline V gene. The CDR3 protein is CASSNRGLDPGELFF. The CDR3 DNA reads TGTGCCAGCAGTAACAGGGGGTTGGACCCCGGGGAGCTGTTTTTT.

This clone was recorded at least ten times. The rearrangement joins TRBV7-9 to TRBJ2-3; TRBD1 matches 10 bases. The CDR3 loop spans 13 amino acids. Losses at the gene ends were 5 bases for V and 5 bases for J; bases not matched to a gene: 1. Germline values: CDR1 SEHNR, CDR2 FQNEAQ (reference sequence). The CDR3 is CASSGTGEDTQYF. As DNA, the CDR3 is TGTGCCAGCAGCGGGACAGGGGAAGATACGCAGTATTTT.

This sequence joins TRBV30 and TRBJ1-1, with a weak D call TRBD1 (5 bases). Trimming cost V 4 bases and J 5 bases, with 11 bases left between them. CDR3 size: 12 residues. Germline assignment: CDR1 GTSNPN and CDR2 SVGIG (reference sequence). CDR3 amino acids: CAWNGGGTEAFF. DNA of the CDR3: TGTGCCTGGAATGGGGGTGGGACTGAAGCTTTCTTT.

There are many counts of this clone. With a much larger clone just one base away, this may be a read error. The CDR3 nucleotides read TGTGCCAGCGCCCCAGGGGGAAACTATGGCCACACCTTC. It specifies CASAPGGNYGHTF. The chain links TRBV6-1 to TRBJ1-2; 7 bases line up with TRBD1. Germline V gene lookup returns CDR1 MNHNS and CDR2 SASEGT. This CDR3 spans 13 amino acids.